The T cell receptor (beta chain) under discussion was sequenced for a study of blood T cell repertoires in COVID-19. Deletions cut 6 bases from V and 2 bases from J, with 8 bases between. This CDR3 has 12 amino acids. Two consecutive negative NP/OP PCR tests, clearance, or resolved symptoms defined Cohort 3 recovery. TCRdb keeps only in-frame clones here, not all; method: immunoSEQ multiplex PCR. This sample has approximately 200,000 clones, with approximately 80% found just once. This chain uses TRBV12-3 or TRBV12-4 with TRBJ2-7, with no clear D. The specimen sequenced was PBMCs or T cells enriched from blood (not recorded which). The receptor comes from a man aged 35 to 55 who had recovered from COVID-19. The CDR3 DNA is TGTGCCAGCAGCTATGTCCCCTACGAGCAGTACTTC. Its translation is CASSYVPYEQYF.